Listed below are T cell receptor beta chains from one sample, sequenced in a study of T cells in Graves' hyperthyroidism and ophthalmopathy. From the multiplex PCR reads, TCRdb called clonotypes with MiXCR, one entry per CDR3 protein. Of 300,000 to 450,000 distinct CDR3 sequences in the sample, 18% are singletons; the top ten hold 35% to 50%. Sequencing was carried out using blood. The receptors stem from a man between 18 and 29 years old with Graves' ophthalmopathy. The CDR3 runs from the conserved cysteine through the conserved F or W. A D gene is named only where the DNA matches it firmly. Rows give clone size only sometimes, using once, few, many, or a class for an expanded clone.

d_gene	abundance	v_gene	j_gene	CDR3aa	CDR3nt
.	.	TRBV18	TRBJ1-1	CASSPRTDEAFF	TGTGCCAGCTCACCACGGACGGATGAAGCTTTCTTT
.	few	TRBV6-6	TRBJ1-1	CASSYEGRLNTEAFF	TGTGCCAGCAGTTACGAGGGACGGCTGAACACTGAAGCTTTCTTT
.	.	TRBV9	TRBJ1-6	CASSVGGSSYNSPLHF	TGTGCCAGCAGCGTAGGGGGGAGCTCCTATAATTCACCCCTCCACTTT
TRBD1	many	TRBV12-3/TRBV12-4	TRBJ2-3	CASSLGGTGSDTQYF	TGTGCCAGCAGTTTAGGTGGGACAGGGTCAGATACGCAGTATTTT
TRBD1	.	TRBV7-9	TRBJ1-4	CASSSTGGIYEKLFF	TGTGCCAGCAGCTCTACAGGGGGCATTTATGAAAAACTGTTTTTT
.	many	TRBV11-3	TRBJ1-5	CASSFIEGPNQPQHF	TGTGCCAGCAGCTTTATCGAGGGACCCAATCAGCCCCAGCATTTT
.	.	TRBV15	TRBJ2-5	CATSRCRGQETQYF	TGTGCCACCAGCAGATGCAGGGGCCAAGAGACCCAGTACTTC
.	many	TRBV27	TRBJ2-7	CASSSARKGRYEQYF	TGTGCCAGCAGTTCCGCCCGGAAGGGACGGTACGAGCAGTACTTC
TRBD2	many	TRBV18	TRBJ2-1	CASSPPLAGAYNEQFF	TGTGCCAGCTCACCACCCCTAGCGGGGGCCTACAATGAGCAGTTCTTC
.	many	TRBV24-1	TRBJ2-2	CATSDRTDKDTGELFF	TGTGCCACCAGTGATAGGACTGATAAGGACACCGGGGAGCTGTTTTTT
.	.	TRBV19	TRBJ1-5	CASSILQQEINQPQHF	TGTGCCAGTAGTATACTTCAACAGGAGATAAATCAGCCCCAGCATTTT
TRBD1	many	TRBV20-1	TRBJ1-1	CSATKDRVTEAFF	TGCAGTGCCACAAAGGACAGGGTAACTGAAGCTTTCTTT
.	many	TRBV5-1	TRBJ2-2	CASSLDSTGELFF	TGCGCCAGCAGCTTGGACAGCACCGGGGAGCTGTTTTTT
TRBD1	.	TRBV5-1	TRBJ2-5	CASSLLFEGGANLGSTQYF	TGCGCCAGCAGCTTGTTATTTGAAGGGGGCGCGAATTTAGGATCGACCCAGTACTTC
.	many	TRBV2	TRBJ1-1	CASSRFEDTEAFF	TGTGCCAGCAGCCGTTTTGAGGACACTGAAGCTTTCTTT
TRBD1	many	TRBV24-1	TRBJ1-2	CATSDPGTDYGYTF	TGTGCCACCAGTGATCCCGGGACAGACTATGGCTACACCTTC
TRBD2	many	TRBV6-1	TRBJ2-3	CASSGSGGTDTQYF	TGTGCCAGCAGTGGGAGCGGGGGAACAGATACGCAGTATTTT
.	.	TRBV2	TRBJ1-1	CASSAHRGANTEAFF	TGTGCCAGCAGCGCCCACCGGGGGGCTAACACTGAAGCTTTCTTT
.	many	TRBV5-8	TRBJ2-5	CASSSGTSTPETQYF	TGTGCCAGCAGCTCCGGGACATCAACCCCAGAGACCCAGTACTTC
.	.	TRBV18	TRBJ2-1	CASSQSGTYNEQFF	TGTGCCAGCTCACAATCAGGAACCTACAATGAGCAGTTCTTC
TRBD2	.	TRBV27	TRBJ2-5	CASRRLAGGLYQETQYF	TGTGCCAGCAGGAGACTAGCGGGGGGGCTATACCAAGAGACCCAGTACTTC
TRBD2	.	TRBV12-3/TRBV12-4	TRBJ2-2	CASSLHSGGAIGELFF	TGTGCCAGCAGTTTACATAGCGGGGGGGCCATCGGGGAGCTGTTTTTT
.	many	TRBV12-3/TRBV12-4	TRBJ1-6	CASSAGWGPDSPLHF	TGTGCCAGCAGTGCCGGATGGGGGCCGGATTCACCCCTCCACTTT
TRBD2	.	TRBV7-3	TRBJ2-1	CASSLGPGGEQFF	TGTGCCAGCAGCCTGGGCCCGGGGGGTGAGCAGTTCTTC
TRBD1	many	TRBV7-9	TRBJ1-1	CASSLGGGVGTEAFF	TGTGCCAGCAGCTTAGGAGGGGGCGTAGGCACTGAAGCTTTCTTT
.	.	TRBV6-1	TRBJ2-1	CASRWRGNEQFF	TGTGCCAGCAGGTGGAGGGGGAATGAGCAGTTCTTC
.	few	TRBV20-1	TRBJ2-2	CSPRGPGGLFF	TGCAGTCCTCGGGGGCCAGGGGGACTGTTTTTT
.	few	TRBV20-1	TRBJ2-1	CSAQDNEQFF	TGCAGTGCCCAGGACAATGAGCAGTTCTTC
.	.	TRBV12-3/TRBV12-4	TRBJ1-2	CASRAVRKPELGYTF	TGTGCCAGTCGGGCCGTTAGGAAGCCGGAGCTTGGCTACACCTTC
.	many	TRBV7-9	TRBJ2-1	CASSFAGRFGDEQFF	TGTGCCAGCAGCTTTGCAGGGAGGTTTGGCGATGAGCAGTTCTTC
.	many	TRBV20-1	TRBJ1-2	CSARTGGDYGYTF	TGCAGTGCGCGCACGGGGGGCGACTATGGCTACACCTTC
TRBD1	many	TRBV5-1	TRBJ1-1	CASSPSSGGTEAFF	TGCGCCAGCAGCCCCTCCTCAGGGGGCACTGAAGCTTTCTTT
TRBD1	many	TRBV3-1	TRBJ2-5	CASSPGQGLTQYF	TGTGCCAGCAGCCCGGGACAGGGCTTGACCCAGTACTTC
.	few	TRBV7-3	TRBJ1-3	CASSAMSGSDGNTIYF	TGTGCCAGCAGCGCTATGTCGGGGTCCGATGGAAACACCATATATTTT
.	.	TRBV6-1	TRBJ2-2	CASKMAGENTGELFF	TGTGCCAGCAAGATGGCAGGGGAGAACACCGGGGAGCTGTTTTTT
TRBD1	many	TRBV13	TRBJ2-7	CASSFRDRVSYEQYF	TGTGCCAGCAGCTTCCGGGACAGGGTCTCCTACGAGCAGTACTTC
.	few	TRBV4-2	TRBJ2-7	CASSQDLGGREQYF	TGTGCCAGCAGCCAAGATCTAGGGGGGCGTGAGCAGTACTTC
.	.	TRBV6-1	TRBJ2-3	CASSEGVGDTQYF	TGTGCCAGCAGTGAAGGGGTAGGGGATACGCAGTATTTT
.	.	TRBV5-8	TRBJ2-3	CASSLGSDSTDTQYF	TGTGCCAGCAGCCTAGGGTCCGACTCCACAGATACGCAGTATTTT
TRBD1	.	TRBV6-1	TRBJ1-2	CASSTDIQGIEGYTF	TGTGCCAGCAGTACCGATATACAGGGGATAGAGGGCTACACCTTC
.	.	TRBV4-1	TRBJ1-6	CASSPPRGETNSPLHF	TGCGCCAGCAGCCCCCCCCGAGGGGAGACCAATTCACCCCTCCACTTT
.	.	TRBV18	TRBJ1-4	CASSQALNEKLFF	TGTGCCAGCTCACAGGCCCTTAATGAAAAACTGTTTTTT
.	.	TRBV20-1	TRBJ1-1	CSALLLSFEGVAFF	TGCAGTGCGCTCCTTCTCAGCTTTGAGGGAGTAGCTTTCTTT
.	many	TRBV7-6	TRBJ2-5	CASSLVQGEETQYF	TGTGCCAGCAGCTTAGTACAGGGAGAAGAGACCCAGTACTTC